The 4 T cell receptor beta chains presented below share a single source sample, sequenced in a study of shared clonotypes between healthy human individuals. The data were produced by immunoSEQ multiplex PCR, yet TCRdb's version contains in-frame clones alone and is incomplete. Among about 2.4 million clones listed, roughly 93% were seen once. The source material was naive CD4+ T cells from PBMCs. Stated subset: CD45RA+ positively selected. Source of these receptors: a man aged 18 to 30 in good health. Some clones in this sample may be carry-over from other donors' samples.

The chain joins TRBV27 to TRBJ2-7, with D perhaps TRBD2 (5 bases). V was pared by 1 base and J by 6 bases, with 10 bases between. CDR3 size: 13 residues. Germline CDR1 reads MNHEY; CDR2 reads SMNVEV (reference sequence). The CDR3 nucleotides read TGTGCCAGCAGTTTATGGGTACGGGGCGAGCAGTACTTC. Amino acid sequence: CASSLWVRGEQYF.

The CDR3 DNA is TGTGCCAGCAGTTTATCTCCGGGACGGAGCTACGAGCAGTACTTC. Protein product: CASSLSPGRSYEQYF. The chain carries TRBV28 and TRBJ2-7; D may be TRBD1 or TRBD2 (5 bases each). CDR1 and CDR2 from the germline V gene are MDHEN and SYDVKM. V dropped 1 base and J dropped 3 bases, with 13 bases sitting between them. This CDR3 contains 15 residues. Based on the CDR3 plus reference TRBV28 and TRBJ2-7, the full variable domain is DVKVTQSSRYLVKRTGEKVFLECVQDMDHENMFWYRQDPGLGLRLIYFSYDVKMKEKGDIPEGYSVSREKKERFSLILESASTNQTSMYLCASSLSPGRSYEQYFGPGTRLTVT.

The chain uses TRBV18 and TRBJ1-3; 8 nucleotides align to TRBD1. The V gene end was trimmed by 6 bases and the J gene end by 4 bases; junction bases not matched to a gene: 11. The germline gives CDR1 KGHSH, CDR2 LQKENI. CDR3 length: 16 residues. The CDR3 nucleotides are TGTGCCAGCTCGCTGTTGACAGGGGTGTCCGGAAACACCATATATTTT. Its protein is CASSLLTGVSGNTIYF. The complete variable domain, with remaining parts taken from reference TRBV18 and TRBJ1-3, reads NAGVMQNPRHLVRRRGQEARLRCSPMKGHSHVYWYRQLPEEGLKFMVYLQKENIIDESGMPKERFSAEFPKEGPSILRIQQVVRGDSAAYFCASSLLTGVSGNTIYFGEGSWLTVV.

The rearrangement joins TRBV5-1 to TRBJ1-1, with D possibly being TRBD1 (5 bases). The germline gives CDR1 SGHRS, CDR2 YFSETQ. This CDR3 contains 16 residues. V was clipped by 3 bases and J by 5 bases, with 20 bases between them. DNA of the CDR3: TGCGCCAGCAGCTACGACGGGGGAACGTCGGGGACTGAAGCTTTCTTT. Amino acids: CASSYDGGTSGTEAFF. Full variable domain (rest looked up from reference TRBV5-1 and TRBJ1-1): KAGVTQTPRYLIKTRGQQVTLSCSPISGHRSVSWYQQTPGQGLQFLFEYFSETQRNKGNFPGRFSGRQFSNSRSEMNVSTLELGDSALYLCASSYDGGTSGTEAFFGQGTRLTVV.